This is a list of T cell receptor beta chains from one sample in a study of response to subunit inactivated influenza vaccine. TCRdb processed the RT-PCR reads anew with MiXCR; each CDR3 protein has one entry. This table holds hundreds of thousands of distinct CDR3 sequences, about 25% found once. Sequenced material: CD4+ T cells sorted from PBMCs, taken about 5 days after vaccination. These receptors came from a man in his fifties who received an inactivated influenza vaccine. Each CDR3 is given with its conserved first and last residue. The order of the fields is J gene, V gene, clone size, D gene, CDR3 protein, CDR3 DNA. A D gene is named only where the DNA matches it firmly. Size is omitted from some rows. Given values are once, few, many or a class for expanded clones.

>TRBJ2-7|TRBV4-1|many|-
CASSHPRANEQYF
TGCGCCAGCAGCCATCCGAGAGCAAACGAGCAGTACTTC
>TRBJ2-7|TRBV28|-|-
CASRDTGGSSYEQYF
TGTGCCAGCAGGGATACTGGCGGGTCCTCCTACGAGCAGTACTTC
>TRBJ1-2|TRBV12-3/TRBV12-4|few|-
CASSLSGRGYGYTF
TGTGCCAGCAGTTTATCAGGGAGAGGGTATGGCTACACCTTC
>TRBJ2-7|TRBV6-1|-|TRBD1
CASRGGYRDRASYEQYF
TGTGCCAGTAGGGGGGGATACCGGGACAGGGCTTCCTACGAGCAGTACTTC
>TRBJ2-7|TRBV23-1|-|TRBD2
CASSQYRSIPGLAGRNPGYF
TGCGCCAGCAGTCAATACCGCAGTATACCGGGACTAGCGGGGCGCAACCCCGGGTACTTC
>TRBJ2-7|TRBV5-1|-|-
CASSPWARTGFYEQYF
TGCGCCAGCAGCCCGTGGGCCAGGACGGGCTTCTACGAGCAGTACTTC
>TRBJ1-2|TRBV5-1|few|TRBD1
CASSMDRVEGYTF
TGCGCCAGCAGCATGGACAGGGTGGAGGGCTACACCTTC
>TRBJ1-2|TRBV13|-|-
CASSSSGGGYGYTF
TGTGCCAGCAGCTCCTCGGGGGGCGGCTATGGCTACACCTTC
>TRBJ2-1|TRBV4-3|-|TRBD2
CASSQDWRGGYNEQFF
TGCGCCAGCAGCCAAGATTGGCGGGGGGGCTACAATGAGCAGTTCTTC
>TRBJ1-5|TRBV20-1|few|-
CSAADIHSNQPQHF
TGCAGTGCGGCGGACATTCATAGCAATCAGCCCCAGCATTTT
>TRBJ2-1|TRBV7-9|-|-
CASSSQGGGYNEQFF
TGTGCCAGCAGCTCACAGGGCGGGGGTTACAATGAGCAGTTCTTC
>TRBJ1-5|TRBV11-2|-|-
CASSYLPATKGSNQPQHF
TGTGCCAGCAGCTACTTGCCGGCAACTAAAGGGAGCAATCAGCCCCAGCATTTT
>TRBJ2-2|TRBV7-9|few|TRBD1
CASSQGARTGELFF
TGTGCCAGCAGCCAGGGGGCAAGGACCGGGGAGCTGTTTTTT
>TRBJ2-2|TRBV4-2|many|-
CASSQAGPYARELFF
TGTGCCAGCAGCCAGGCCGGCCCTTATGCCCGGGAGCTGTTTTTT